A selection of T cell receptor beta chains follows, all from one sample in a study of T cells after yellow fever vaccination. MiXCR, run by TCRdb on the 5' RACE reads, gives a single entry per CDR3 protein. Of 50,000 to 60,000 distinct CDR3 sequences listed, 6% to 8.5% were seen once; the top ten hold around 24%. The specimen comprised CD8+ T cells not binding an NS4B(214-222) dextramer, sorted from PBMCs, sampled more than 35 days after the first yellow fever vaccination. These TCRs come from a man between 18 and 29 years old who received the YFV17D yellow fever vaccine. The CDR3 runs from the conserved cysteine through the conserved F or W. The D gene is left open where the match is weak. Where a row states a size, it is once, few, many or the class of an expanded clone; other rows omit it.

j_call: TRBJ2-3
clone_size: -
v_call: TRBV7-2
d_call: -
cdr3_nt: TGTGCCAGCAGCCCCGGCACCTTCTATCCCACAGATACGCAGTATTTT
cdr3_aa: CASSPGTFYPTDTQYF

j_call: TRBJ1-6
clone_size: few
v_call: TRBV12-3/TRBV12-4
d_call: -
cdr3_nt: TGTGCCAGCAGTTTAGGGTCGGCAGTGCATTCACCCCTCCACTTT
cdr3_aa: CASSLGSAVHSPLHF

j_call: TRBJ1-1
clone_size: few
v_call: TRBV24-1
d_call: -
cdr3_nt: TGTGCCACCAGTGATTCTTCCCGGATGAACACTGAAGCTTTCTTT
cdr3_aa: CATSDSSRMNTEAFF

j_call: TRBJ1-2
clone_size: -
v_call: TRBV12-3/TRBV12-4
d_call: -
cdr3_nt: TGTGCCAGCAGTCTGTGGGAGGGTGGCTACACCTTC
cdr3_aa: CASSLWEGGYTF

j_call: TRBJ1-1
clone_size: many
v_call: TRBV6-5
d_call: -
cdr3_nt: TGTGCCAGCACGCTTTTGGGGAAGGCTTTCTTT
cdr3_aa: CASTLLGKAFF

j_call: TRBJ2-1
clone_size: few
v_call: TRBV12-3/TRBV12-4
d_call: TRBD2
cdr3_nt: TGTGCCAGCAGGGGGGGCGGGGGGCCCTACAATGAGCAGTTCTTC
cdr3_aa: CASRGGGGPYNEQFF

j_call: TRBJ1-5
clone_size: few
v_call: TRBV30
d_call: -
cdr3_nt: TGTGCCTGGAGTGGAAGCAATCAGCCCCAGCATTTT
cdr3_aa: CAWSGSNQPQHF

j_call: TRBJ2-7
clone_size: -
v_call: TRBV7-2
d_call: -
cdr3_nt: TGTGCCAGCAGTTCATTCTCCTACGAGCAGTACTTC
cdr3_aa: CASSSFSYEQYF

j_call: TRBJ1-3
clone_size: medium-sized
v_call: TRBV4-3
d_call: -
cdr3_nt: TGCGCCAGCAGCCAAGATGGGGCGGATGGAAACACCATATATTTT
cdr3_aa: CASSQDGADGNTIYF

j_call: TRBJ2-7
clone_size: -
v_call: TRBV7-2
d_call: -
cdr3_nt: TGTGCCAGCAGCCGTCTCTGGGGCGAGCAGTACTTC
cdr3_aa: CASSRLWGEQYF

j_call: TRBJ1-3
clone_size: many
v_call: TRBV10-3
d_call: -
cdr3_nt: TGTGCCATCGAAAGGAGGGTAGACTCTGGAAACACCATATATTTT
cdr3_aa: CAIERRVDSGNTIYF

j_call: TRBJ2-7
clone_size: few
v_call: TRBV4-3
d_call: TRBD1
cdr3_nt: TGCGCCAGCAGCGAACGGACAGGGGGTGTCGGTGGCGAGCAGTACTTC
cdr3_aa: CASSERTGGVGGEQYF

j_call: TRBJ1-3
clone_size: few
v_call: TRBV4-1
d_call: -
cdr3_nt: TGCGCCAGCAGAAAGTTAGGCAGGGGTCCTGGAAACACCATATATTTT
cdr3_aa: CASRKLGRGPGNTIYF

j_call: TRBJ2-2
clone_size: few
v_call: TRBV4-1
d_call: -
cdr3_nt: TGCGCCAGCAGCCAAGCCCCCGGGACCGGGGAGCTGTTTTTT
cdr3_aa: CASSQAPGTGELFF

j_call: TRBJ1-1
clone_size: -
v_call: TRBV19
d_call: TRBD1
cdr3_nt: TGTGCCAGTAATTCCTATGACAGGGGGCAAGAGGACACTGAAGCTTTCTTT
cdr3_aa: CASNSYDRGQEDTEAFF

j_call: TRBJ1-3
clone_size: -
v_call: TRBV7-2
d_call: -
cdr3_nt: TGTGCCAGCAGCTTAGGGGACACGCTCTCTGGAAACACCATATATTTT
cdr3_aa: CASSLGDTLSGNTIYF

j_call: TRBJ2-3
clone_size: -
v_call: TRBV9
d_call: TRBD1
cdr3_nt: TGTGCCAGCAGCTTCCGGGACAGAGTCACAGATACGCAGTATTTT
cdr3_aa: CASSFRDRVTDTQYF

j_call: TRBJ2-4
clone_size: many
v_call: TRBV25-1
d_call: TRBD2
cdr3_nt: TGTGCCAGCAGTGAATATAGCGGGGGGGGCAAAAACATTCAGTACTTC
cdr3_aa: CASSEYSGGGKNIQYF

j_call: TRBJ2-1
clone_size: many
v_call: TRBV6-1
d_call: TRBD1
cdr3_nt: TGTGCCAGCAGTCAGGGAACAGGGGATGAGCAGTTCTTC
cdr3_aa: CASSQGTGDEQFF

j_call: TRBJ1-1
clone_size: -
v_call: TRBV6-5
d_call: -
cdr3_nt: TGTGCCAGCAGTTCCCAAAGTGGCACTGAAGCTTTCTTT
cdr3_aa: CASSSQSGTEAFF

j_call: TRBJ1-1
clone_size: few
v_call: TRBV18
d_call: -
cdr3_nt: TGTGCCAGCTCACTCCCCATGACTGAGAACACTGAAGCTTTCTTT
cdr3_aa: CASSLPMTENTEAFF

j_call: TRBJ2-4
clone_size: many
v_call: TRBV4-1
d_call: TRBD2
cdr3_nt: TGCGCCAGCAGCCAAGAAAGCGGGGGGGCCAACATTCAGTACTTC
cdr3_aa: CASSQESGGANIQYF

j_call: TRBJ2-5
clone_size: many
v_call: TRBV9
d_call: -
cdr3_nt: TGTGCCAGCAGCCCCGGGGAGTTTGGAGAGACCCAGTACTTC
cdr3_aa: CASSPGEFGETQYF

j_call: TRBJ2-1
clone_size: few
v_call: TRBV7-2
d_call: TRBD2
cdr3_nt: TGTGCCAGCAGCCCTAGGGCTAGTAGCGGGGGGTTTAATGAGCAGTTCTTC
cdr3_aa: CASSPRASSGGFNEQFF

j_call: TRBJ2-1
clone_size: few
v_call: TRBV9
d_call: -
cdr3_nt: TGTGCCAGCAGAACACCGTACCGAGACAATGAGCAGTTCTTC
cdr3_aa: CASRTPYRDNEQFF

j_call: TRBJ2-7
clone_size: few
v_call: TRBV5-1
d_call: -
cdr3_nt: TGCGCCAGCAGCTTCAAGGCGGGGTGGGGCGAGCAGTACTTC
cdr3_aa: CASSFKAGWGEQYF

j_call: TRBJ2-1
clone_size: few
v_call: TRBV7-8
d_call: -
cdr3_nt: TGTGCCAGCAGCTTAGAGGCGGACATTTACAATGAGCAGTTCTTC
cdr3_aa: CASSLEADIYNEQFF

j_call: TRBJ2-4
clone_size: few
v_call: TRBV2
d_call: -
cdr3_nt: TGTGCCAGCAGTGAACTCCGGGGGGCCAAAAACATTCAGTACTTC
cdr3_aa: CASSELRGAKNIQYF

j_call: TRBJ2-4
clone_size: -
v_call: TRBV7-9
d_call: -
cdr3_nt: TGTGCCAGCAGCTCGGGGACCCGAAACATTCAGTACTTC
cdr3_aa: CASSSGTRNIQYF

j_call: TRBJ1-1
clone_size: many
v_call: TRBV12-3/TRBV12-4
d_call: -
cdr3_nt: TGTGCCAGCAGTCACAGGGATAGCGTGAACACTGAAGCTTTCTTT
cdr3_aa: CASSHRDSVNTEAFF

j_call: TRBJ1-1
clone_size: few
v_call: TRBV7-2
d_call: -
cdr3_nt: TGTGCCAGCAGCCTTCGCGAGGGGGTGTATACTGAAGCTTTCTTT
cdr3_aa: CASSLREGVYTEAFF

j_call: TRBJ2-1
clone_size: many
v_call: TRBV5-1
d_call: -
cdr3_nt: TGCGCCAGCAGCTTGGACACAAACAATGAGCAGTTCTTC
cdr3_aa: CASSLDTNNEQFF

j_call: TRBJ1-5
clone_size: -
v_call: TRBV7-4
d_call: -
cdr3_nt: TGTGCCAGCAGCCGTCTAGAGGATCAGCGGAATCAGCCCCAGCATTTT
cdr3_aa: CASSRLEDQRNQPQHF

j_call: TRBJ1-2
clone_size: few
v_call: TRBV19
d_call: -
cdr3_nt: TGTGCCAGTAGCCCTGGGAATCCTAACTATGGCTACACCTTC
cdr3_aa: CASSPGNPNYGYTF

j_call: TRBJ2-1
clone_size: few
v_call: TRBV7-2
d_call: TRBD2
cdr3_nt: TGTGCCAGCAGCTTGGGGGGGGAGTACAATGAGCAGTTCTTC
cdr3_aa: CASSLGGEYNEQFF

j_call: TRBJ2-3
clone_size: -
v_call: TRBV12-3/TRBV12-4
d_call: TRBD2
cdr3_nt: TGTGCCAGCACCTTGGGGGGGTTCTCGGGGGAAACAGATACGCAGTATTTT
cdr3_aa: CASTLGGFSGETDTQYF

j_call: TRBJ1-2
clone_size: few
v_call: TRBV9
d_call: -
cdr3_nt: TGTGCCAGCAGCGCCCGGAGCCAGAACTATGGCTACACCTTC
cdr3_aa: CASSARSQNYGYTF

j_call: TRBJ2-3
clone_size: many
v_call: TRBV29-1
d_call: -
cdr3_nt: TGCAGCGTTGAAGCCACAGATACGCAGTATTTT
cdr3_aa: CSVEATDTQYF

j_call: TRBJ2-5
clone_size: -
v_call: TRBV11-2
d_call: -
cdr3_nt: TGTGCCAGCAGCAGAGAGTACCAAGAGACCCAGTACTTC
cdr3_aa: CASSREYQETQYF

j_call: TRBJ1-1
clone_size: few
v_call: TRBV4-1
d_call: -
cdr3_nt: TGCGCCAGCAGCCAACCTGGACAGCAAATGAACACTGAAGCTTTCTTT
cdr3_aa: CASSQPGQQMNTEAFF

j_call: TRBJ2-3
clone_size: many
v_call: TRBV7-3
d_call: -
cdr3_nt: TGTGCCAGCAGCCCCGATGTGGCAGATACGCAGTATTTT
cdr3_aa: CASSPDVADTQYF

j_call: TRBJ2-1
clone_size: many
v_call: TRBV5-1
d_call: TRBD2
cdr3_nt: TGCGCCAGCAGCTTGCTAGCGGGCCACAATGAGCAGTTCTTC
cdr3_aa: CASSLLAGHNEQFF

j_call: TRBJ2-7
clone_size: -
v_call: TRBV6-5
d_call: -
cdr3_nt: TGTGCCAGCAGGGGTTCGCCCTACGAGCAGTACTTC
cdr3_aa: CASRGSPYEQYF

j_call: TRBJ2-7
clone_size: many
v_call: TRBV27
d_call: -
cdr3_nt: TGTGCCAGCAGTTTGGGTTGGCAGTCACAAAAGGAACTCTTC
cdr3_aa: CASSLGWQSQKELF

j_call: TRBJ1-5
clone_size: -
v_call: TRBV4-1
d_call: TRBD1
cdr3_nt: TGCGCCAGCAGCCAGAGGGGACAGGGCCTGGGACAGCCCCAGCATTTT
cdr3_aa: CASSQRGQGLGQPQHF

j_call: TRBJ1-4
clone_size: few
v_call: TRBV12-3/TRBV12-4
d_call: -
cdr3_nt: TGTGCCAGCAGTCCTGGGACCCCTTTTCGAGAAAAACTGTTTTTT
cdr3_aa: CASSPGTPFREKLFF

j_call: TRBJ2-1
clone_size: few
v_call: TRBV11-2
d_call: -
cdr3_nt: TGTGCCAGCAGCCCAGGGTGGGGGGGCTCTTATGAGCAGTTCTTC
cdr3_aa: CASSPGWGGSYEQFF

j_call: TRBJ2-3
clone_size: -
v_call: TRBV4-2
d_call: -
cdr3_nt: TGTGCCAGCAGCCAAGACCTAGCTACTAGCACAGATACGCAGTATTTT
cdr3_aa: CASSQDLATSTDTQYF

j_call: TRBJ2-3
clone_size: many
v_call: TRBV15
d_call: -
cdr3_nt: TGTGCCACCAGCCCCAGGTCCCCAGATACGCAGTATTTT
cdr3_aa: CATSPRSPDTQYF

j_call: TRBJ2-1
clone_size: many
v_call: TRBV28
d_call: TRBD2
cdr3_nt: TGTGCCAGCAGTTTCCTTGGTAGCGGGGTTAGGAATGAGCAGTTCTTC
cdr3_aa: CASSFLGSGVRNEQFF

j_call: TRBJ1-4
clone_size: many
v_call: TRBV20-1
d_call: -
cdr3_nt: TGCAGTGCTAGAGACAGTGAAAAACTGTTTTTT
cdr3_aa: CSARDSEKLFF

j_call: TRBJ1-5
clone_size: -
v_call: TRBV6-2/TRBV6-3
d_call: -
cdr3_nt: TGTGCCAGCAGTCCATGGGGAGTTAGCAATCAGCCCCAGCATTTT
cdr3_aa: CASSPWGVSNQPQHF

j_call: TRBJ2-1
clone_size: many
v_call: TRBV29-1
d_call: -
cdr3_nt: TGCAGCGTTGCCCAGGGACTCTACAATGAGCAGTTCTTC
cdr3_aa: CSVAQGLYNEQFF

j_call: TRBJ2-1
clone_size: many
v_call: TRBV13
d_call: -
cdr3_nt: TGTGCCAGCAGCTCCCTGGCAAGCCCCGGAGATGAGCAGTTCTTC
cdr3_aa: CASSSLASPGDEQFF